Following are 2 T cell receptor beta chains from one sample sequenced in a study of blood T cell repertoires in COVID-19. Using immunoSEQ multiplex PCR, the repertoire was profiled, and TCRdb retains in-frame clones only, with some absent. The sample has about 500,000 clones; roughly 87% are singletons. What was sequenced was PBMCs or T cells enriched from blood (not recorded which). Receptors were obtained from a woman under 30 who had recovered from COVID-19.

The V and J genes are TRBV18 and TRBJ1-2, with D unclear. Germline V CDR1 and CDR2: KGHSH, LQKENI. The CDR3 loop spans 14 amino acids. V lost 1 base to trimming and J lost 3 bases, with 9 bases between them. The CDR3 protein is CASSPLREYYGYTF. In DNA, the CDR3 is TGTGCCAGCTCACCACTACGGGAGTACTATGGCTACACCTTC.

V is TRBV3-1 (or the pseudogene TRBV3-2) and J is TRBJ1-4; unclear D gene. V shed 1 base and J shed 4 bases, with 10 bases lying between them. The germline V gene encodes CDR1 LGHDT and CDR2 YNNKEL (reference sequence). The CDR3 covers 15 residues. For the CDR3, the DNA is TGTGCCAGCAGCCAAGGACGAGGTTATAATGAAAAACTGTTTTTT. This translates into CASSQGRGYNEKLFF.